A single sample gave rise to the 17 T cell receptor beta chains below, sequenced in a study. TCRdb ran MiXCR on the RT-PCR reads and lists one entry per CDR3 protein. The sample lists fewer than 800,000 distinct CDR3 sequences; approximately 15% were seen once. Input material: memory CD4+ T cells from blood. These TCRs come from a female donor in good health, serving as a healthy control.

The V and J genes are TRBV7-8 and TRBJ2-7; possible D gene TRBD2, 5 bases. The V gene lost 2 bases and the J gene lost 2 bases, with 13 bases spanning the gap. The CDR3 consists of 15 residues. In germline, CDR1 is SGHVS, CDR2 FQNEAQ. This chain's CDR3 is CASSLRRLFAYEQYF. The CDR3 bases are TGTGCCAGCAGCTTAAGGAGGCTCTTCGCCTACGAGCAGTACTTC.

This clonotype was detected many times. The gene calls are TRBV10-3 and TRBJ2-6, with 7 positions matching TRBD1. The V and J ends lost 8 bases and 2 bases, in that order; junction bases with no gene match: 3. The CDR3 has 14 residues. CDR1 and CDR2 (germline): ENHRY, SYGVKD. CDR3 sequence reads: CAIQRGPGANVLTF. The CDR3 DNA reads as TGTGCCATCCAGAGGGGGCCTGGGGCCAACGTCCTGACTTTC.

The chain uses TRBV12-3 or TRBV12-4 and TRBJ2-4, with D maybe TRBD2 (6 bases). The CDR3 has 15 residues. V lost 4 bases and J 7 bases, leaving 17 bases between the germline ends. For the CDR3, the DNA is TGTGCCAGCAGTTCATTTGGGGCGGGGTGGAACATTCAGTACTTC. Protein sequence: CASSSFGAGWNIQYF.

This clonotype was detected only a few times. The V call is TRBV10-3, the J call TRBJ2-3; 7 bases map to TRBD1. Germline V gene sequence: CDR1 ENHRY, CDR2 SYGVKD. J lost 5 bases, V lost 8 bases, and 7 bases had no gene match. The CDR3 length is 13 residues. The CDR3 DNA reads as TGTGCCATCGGCGACAGGGCTGAAGATACGCAGTATTTT. Its translation: CAIGDRAEDTQYF.

The sample holds a few counts of this clonotype. This sequence joins TRBV5-1 and TRBJ2-7, with TRBD1 as a possible D gene (5 bases). Germline CDR1 and CDR2: SGHRS and YFSETQ. The CDR3 length is 15 residues. Between the trimmed V and J ends, which lost 1 base and 1 base, there was a span of 12 bases. CDR3 in DNA: TGCGCCAGCAGCTTGTCAGGGTCCCCGTCCTACGAGCAGTACTTC. The encoded protein is CASSLSGSPSYEQYF.

This clonotype was counted only a few times. The gene calls are TRBV6-1 and TRBJ2-7; 8 bases are a match to TRBD1. The CDR3 loop spans 15 amino acids. Trimming removed 6 bases from V and 6 bases from J; junction bases left unmatched: 13. Germline V CDR1 and CDR2: MNHNS, SASEGT. CDR3 region: CASRRSTGELLEQYF. CDR3 in DNA: TGTGCCAGCAGACGCTCGACAGGGGAACTGCTCGAGCAGTACTTC.

The rearrangement links TRBV6-1 to TRBJ1-1, with D possibly TRBD1 on 5 matching bases. The germline V gene encodes CDR1 MNHNS and CDR2 SASEGT. V gave up 3 bases and J gave up 5 bases, with 13 bases separating them. This CDR3 is 14 amino acids long. DNA for the CDR3: TGTGCCAGCAGTGAGTCTCTGGGGGAAACTGAAGCTTTCTTT. Translation gives CASSESLGETEAFF.

This clonotype was picked up many times. The chain links TRBV20-1 to TRBJ1-1; D ambiguous. The germline gives CDR1 DFQATT, CDR2 SNEGSKA (reference sequence). The germline V and J ends were trimmed by 5 bases and 6 bases, with 13 bases remaining between them. The CDR3 has 12 residues. As DNA, the CDR3 is TGCAGTGCTTCAAGAACCAGCCCTGAAGCTTTCTTT. Translated: CSASRTSPEAFF.

This clonotype has a handful of counts. The chain's CDR3 is CASSVAPSGGFVSYNEQFF. CDR3 sequence (DNA): TGTGCCAGCAGCGTAGCTCCTAGCGGGGGGTTCGTCTCCTACAATGAGCAGTTCTTC. V and J are TRBV9 and TRBJ2-1; 11 bases are shared with TRBD2. This CDR3 has 19 amino acids. With V trimmed by 0 bases and J by 0 bases, 8 bases remained unmatched. Germline V gene lookup returns CDR1 SGDLS and CDR2 YYNGEE.

There are many counts of this clonotype. V and J are TRBV5-6 and TRBJ1-5, with TRBD1 matching 8 bases. The CDR3 has 14 residues. Germline CDR1 and CDR2: SGHDT and YYEEEE. J lost 7 bases, V lost 4 bases, and 7 bases had no gene match. CDR3 protein: CASSLGQGRQPQHF. For the CDR3, the DNA is TGTGCCAGCAGCCTCGGACAGGGACGCCAGCCCCAGCATTTT.

This rearrangement joins TRBV7-2 to TRBJ2-5; D assignment may be TRBD1 or TRBD2 (5 bases each). V shed 4 bases and J shed 1 base, with 16 bases lying between them. Germline CDR1 reads SGHTA; CDR2 reads FQGNSA. This CDR3 is 16 amino acids long. As DNA, the CDR3 is TGTGCCAGCAGCTCCGTAGGGGCCCGGGGCCAAGAGACCCAGTACTTC. This sequence encodes CASSSVGARGQETQYF.

The V gene is TRBV12-3 or TRBV12-4, the J gene TRBJ1-6, with D tentatively TRBD1 (6 bases). Deletions cut 6 bases from V and 9 bases from J, with 12 bases between. The CDR3 has 13 amino acids. CDR3 bases: TGTGCCAGCAGGGGGGCGCAGGGTTCACCCCTCCACTTT. Translation: CASRGAQGSPLHF.

This chain uses TRBV12-3 or TRBV12-4 with TRBJ2-3; D is unclear. V was pared by 0 bases and J by 7 bases, with 8 bases between. The CDR3 is made up of 13 amino acids. The CDR3 DNA is TGTGCCAGCAGTTTAGCATACCGGTATACGCAGTATTTT. It translates to CASSLAYRYTQYF.

This clonotype was seen ten or more times. The chain couples TRBV20-1 to TRBJ2-1; D is perhaps TRBD1 or TRBD2 (5 bases each). V gave up 6 bases and J gave up 9 bases, with 24 bases separating them. This CDR3 is built from 15 residues. CDR1 is DFQATT, CDR2 SNEGSKA, per germline (reference sequence). The CDR3 loop reads CSAMIAGTARGEQFF. CDR3 DNA: TGCAGTGCAATGATCGCCGGGACCGCCCGAGGTGAGCAGTTCTTC.

The genes are TRBV12-3 or TRBV12-4 and TRBJ1-2, with a tentative D call TRBD1 (6 bases). This CDR3 spans 12 amino acids. V was cut by 6 bases and J by 6 bases, with 11 bases left in between. CDR3 DNA: TGTGCCAGCAGCCGGACAGTCCATGGCTACACCTTC. This encodes CASSRTVHGYTF.

This clonotype was counted ten times or more. The chain employs TRBV4-3 and TRBJ1-4; TRBD1 matches 11 bases. The length of the CDR3 is 17 residues. With V trimmed by 1 base and J by 8 bases, 9 bases remained unmatched. CDR1 is LGHNA and CDR2 is YSLEER in the germline V gene. Here the CDR3 DNA reads TGCGCCAGCAGCCAAGCTCAGTCAGGGACAGGGGGAGAAAAACTGTTTTTT. This sequence encodes CASSQAQSGTGGEKLFF.

This clonotype was detected only a few times. V is TRBV3-1 and J is TRBJ1-1, with D perhaps TRBD1 (6 bases). The V end lost 4 bases, the J end lost 4 bases, and 16 bases lay between the germline ends. The CDR3 totals 15 residues. Germline CDR1 and CDR2: LGHDT and YNNKEL (reference sequence). The CDR3 sequence: CASSPVGGQGTEAFF. The CDR3 bases are TGTGCCAGCAGCCCCGTAGGGGGGCAAGGCACTGAAGCTTTCTTT.